Each of the 15 T cell receptor beta chains below was sequenced from the same sample in a study of T cell responses to AZD1222 COVID-19 vaccine. Sequencing used immunoSEQ multiplex PCR; TCRdb keeps in-frame clones, though not all of them. The data contain about 210,000 clones, approximately 94% of them seen just once; the ten biggest clones take up approximately 1.7%. Sequences were derived from peripheral blood, sampled 28 days after the second dose of the MenACWY control vaccine. These receptors originate from an adult who received the MenACWY meningococcal vaccine as a control.

This chain joins TRBV7-9 and TRBJ2-7, with TRBD1 matching over 7 bases. The CDR3 extends over 15 amino acids. The ends lost 5 bases at V and 5 bases at J; junction bases unmatched: 12. Germline loops: CDR1 SEHNR, CDR2 FQNEAQ (reference sequence). DNA for the CDR3: TGTGCCAGCAGCCCCGATGGTACAGGGGACCACGAGCAGTACTTC. This gives the protein CASSPDGTGDHEQYF.

CDR3 sequence (DNA): TGTGCCAGCAGCGTAGGGAGCAGAGACTATGGCTACACCTTC. Its protein is CASSVGSRDYGYTF. The rearrangement uses TRBV9 and TRBJ1-2; D unclear. CDR1 is SGDLS and CDR2 is YYNGEE in the germline V gene. Trimming shortened V by 0 bases and J by 3 bases, and 9 bases separated the two germline ends. CDR3 size: 14 residues.

This clone was detected once. J is TRBJ1-2 and V is TRBV6-2 or TRBV6-3, with TRBD1 matching 8 bases. The V segment lost 2 bases and the J segment 6 bases; nucleotides outside the gene matches: 5. The CDR3 has 14 residues. CDR1 is MNHEY, CDR2 SVGEGT, per germline. The CDR3 DNA reads as TGTGCCAGCAGTTACACCCAGGGGGCAAATGGCTACACCTTC. Translation gives CASSYTQGANGYTF.

V and J are TRBV5-1 and TRBJ2-7, with 7 bases fitting TRBD1. CDR3 length: 13 residues. Germline assignment: CDR1 SGHRS and CDR2 YFSETQ. J gave up 2 bases and V 4 bases, and 3 bases lay outside the gene matches. CDR3 sequence (DNA): TGCGCCAGCAGCCCGGGACAGACCTACGAGCAGTACTTC. As protein: CASSPGQTYEQYF.

The rearrangement joins TRBV5-5 to TRBJ2-3; 14 positions agree with TRBD2. The CDR3 sequence is 16 residues long. Germline-derived CDR1 and CDR2 are SGHKS and YYEKEE (reference sequence). V was pared by 5 bases and J by 4 bases, with 6 bases of the junction left unmatched. The CDR3 DNA follows: TGTGCCAGCAGTCGGACTAGCGGGGGGACCTCAGATACGCAGTATTTT. The encoded protein is CASSRTSGGTSDTQYF.

This clone showed up just once. The chain combines TRBV27 with TRBJ1-4; unclear D gene. The CDR3 is 15 amino acids. V shed 0 bases and J shed 6 bases, with 11 bases lying between them. Germline V lookup: CDR1 MNHEY, CDR2 SMNVEV (reference sequence). For the CDR3, the DNA is TGTGCCAGCAGTTTATCTGCGAGACGGGATGAAAAACTGTTTTTT. This encodes CASSLSARRDEKLFF.

CDR3 nucleotides: TGTGCCAGCAGCTTGGGTGGGACTAGCGGGGGTTCAGAGACCCAGTACTTC. Translation gives CASSLGGTSGGSETQYF. The chain links TRBV5-4 to TRBJ2-5; 14 bases align to TRBD2. Trimming cost V 0 bases and J 4 bases; bases outside gene matches: 5. Germline V gene lookup returns CDR1 SGHNT and CDR2 YYREEE (reference sequence). This CDR3 has 17 amino acids.

The chain combines TRBV6-5 with TRBJ1-3, with unresolved D. The V and J ends lost 8 bases and 0 bases respectively, with 11 bases between them. CDR1 and CDR2 from the germline V gene are MNHEY and SVGAGI. The CDR3 has 14 residues. CDR3 amino acids: CASEAQSSGNTIYF. Written as DNA, the CDR3 is TGTGCCAGCGAGGCACAAAGCTCTGGAAACACCATATATTTT.

This clone showed up just once. The chain uses TRBV27 and TRBJ2-5, with no clear D. Trimming removed 5 bases at V and 0 bases at J, with 10 bases between. Germline V gives CDR1 MNHEY, CDR2 SMNVEV (reference sequence). The CDR3 extends over 14 amino acids. Here the CDR3 reads CASSPRPYQETQYF. The CDR3 coding sequence is TGTGCCAGCAGTCCGCGACCGTACCAAGAGACCCAGTACTTC.

The rearrangement links TRBV14 to TRBJ2-2; 10 bases line up with TRBD1. V shed 9 bases, J shed 3 bases, and the junction held 4 bases outside the gene matches. Germline V CDR1 and CDR2: SGHDN, FVKESK. CDR3 length: 14 amino acids. The CDR3 nucleotides are TGTGCCAGAGCCGGGACAGGGGACACCGGGGAGCTGTTTTTT. Translated, it gives CARAGTGDTGELFF.

The V gene is TRBV28, the J gene TRBJ2-3; D is possibly TRBD2 (6 bases). The CDR3 sequence is 13 residues long. Germline CDR1 reads MDHEN; CDR2 reads SYDVKM. Trimming removed 5 bases from V and 4 bases from J, with 10 bases in between. The CDR3 bases are TGTGCCAGCAGTACGCCGGGGGCAGATACGCAGTATTTT. Its protein product is CASSTPGADTQYF. The whole variable domain, remainder taken from reference TRBV28 and TRBJ2-3, is DVKVTQSSRYLVKRTGEKVFLECVQDMDHENMFWYRQDPGLGLRLIYFSYDVKMKEKGDIPEGYSVSREKKERFSLILESASTNQTSMYLCASSTPGADTQYFGPGTRLTVL.

The chain couples TRBV13 to TRBJ2-7; TRBD1 or TRBD2 may be the D gene (7 bases each). Trimming pared 5 bases from V and 6 bases from J, leaving 14 bases between. In germline, CDR1 is PRHDT, CDR2 FYEKMQ (reference sequence). The CDR3 loop spans 13 amino acids. The CDR3 DNA reads TGTGCCAGCAGCCCAGGGGGGGGCCTCGAGCAGTACTTC. It codes for CASSPGGGLEQYF. Variable domain in full (rest from reference TRBV13 and TRBJ2-7): AAGVIQSPRHLIKEKRETATLKCYPIPRHDTVYWYQQGPGQDPQFLISFYEKMQSDKGSIPDRFSAQQFSDYHSELNMSSLELGDSALYFCASSPGGGLEQYFGPGTRLTVT.

The rearrangement joins TRBV6-5 to TRBJ2-1, with D perhaps assigned TRBD1 or TRBD2 (5 bases each). Germline V gene data show CDR1 as MNHEY and CDR2 as SVGAGI. This CDR3 region has 13 residues. Between the trimmed V and J ends, which lost 2 bases and 12 bases, there was a span of 14 bases. CDR3 loop: CASSYIQQGAQFF. Here the CDR3 DNA reads TGTGCCAGCAGTTACATACAGCAGGGAGCGCAGTTCTTC.

The gene calls are TRBV18 and TRBJ1-3; 7 bases are shared with TRBD1. Trimming cost V 6 bases and J 2 bases; bases outside gene matches: 10. The CDR3 loop spans 16 amino acids. Per the germline V gene, CDR1 is KGHSH and CDR2 is LQKENI. In DNA, the CDR3 is TGTGCCAGCTCTCGCAGCCGGGACAGCGCTGGAAACACCATATATTTT. Translating gives CASSRSRDSAGNTIYF.

This clone has only one observation. CDR3 sequence: CASSLETYEQYF. In DNA, the CDR3 is TGTGCCAGCAGCTTAGAAACCTACGAGCAGTACTTC. This chain joins TRBV7-9 and TRBJ2-7; D unclear. This CDR3 is 12 amino acids long. The germline V and J ends were trimmed by 1 base and 2 bases, with 3 bases remaining between them. The germline CDR1 and CDR2 sequences are SEHNR and FQNEAQ (reference sequence).